Presented here are 31 T cell receptor beta chains from one specimen sequenced in a study of T cells expressing NK-cell markers. For each CDR3 protein, TCRdb gives one entry from its re-call of the 5' RACE reads, without DNA. Its table records 140,000 to 150,000 distinct CDR3 sequences. The specimen sequenced was blood T cells: a sorted CD56 or NKG2C T cell subset, CD4+ or CD8+ T cells, or bulk PBMC T cells (not recorded which). The receptors here all came from a man aged 18 to 30 in good health.

The chain couples TRBV4-3 to TRBJ1-2; checking the TCRdb D call of TRBD1 is not possible without DNA. CDR3 length: 16 residues. Germline values: CDR1 LGHNA, CDR2 YSLEER. This chain's CDR3 is CASSQDRGRSSPGYTF.

The chain uses TRBV24-1 and TRBJ2-3; TCRdb's D call, TRBD2, is unchecked because there is no DNA. CDR3 size: 15 residues. From germline, CDR1 is KGHDR and CDR2 SFDVKD. The CDR3 here is CATRVPGPEGDTQYF.

The chain is built from TRBV9 and TRBJ1-2. The germline V gene has CDR1 SGDLS and CDR2 YYNGEE. The CDR3 length is 15 residues. The CDR3 spells CASSVALGVNYGYTF.

This rearrangement joins TRBV4-2 to TRBJ2-7; no DNA is available, so the TRBD2 call from TCRdb remains unchecked. The germline V gene has CDR1 LGHNA and CDR2 YNFKEQ. This CDR3 spans 15 amino acids. The CDR3 loop reads CASSQASGGSYEQYF.

This chain joins TRBV20-1 and TRBJ2-1; the D call from TCRdb, TRBD1, cannot be confirmed without DNA. The CDR3 is 17 amino acids. Germline CDR1 reads DFQATT; CDR2 reads SNEGSKA (reference sequence). The CDR3 sequence is CSAPKGTGGTSYNEQFF.

V gene TRBV5-1 combines with J gene TRBJ2-1; the D call from TCRdb, TRBD1, cannot be confirmed without DNA. CDR1 SGHRS and CDR2 YFSETQ come from the germline V gene. The CDR3 contains 16 residues. CDR3 loop: CASSTYRESSYNEQFF.

The CDR3 loop is CASSVGRLASYEQYF. This chain uses TRBV9 with TRBJ2-7; the TCRdb call, TRBD2, lacks DNA for checking. The CDR3 consists of 15 residues. Germline V CDR1 and CDR2: SGDLS, YYNGEE.

This chain links TRBV10-2 with TRBJ2-4; TCRdb returns TRBD1, unconfirmable since there is no DNA. Germline-derived CDR1 and CDR2 are WSHSY and SAAADI. This CDR3 has 14 residues. The CDR3 spells CASSDRGPRDIQYF.

The rearrangement links TRBV5-1 to TRBJ2-1. The CDR3 is made up of 16 amino acids. Germline loops: CDR1 SGHRS, CDR2 YFSETQ. This CDR3 reads CASSLGNRGIYNEQFF.

This chain links TRBV6-5 with TRBJ2-1; TCRdb gives TRBD2 as the D gene, but with no DNA this cannot be confirmed. This CDR3 comprises 15 residues. Germline assignment: CDR1 MNHEY and CDR2 SVGAGI. The CDR3 spells CASSYIPGGEDEQFF.

The genes are TRBV29-1 and TRBJ2-1; TCRdb selects TRBD2, and the lack of DNA leaves this call unchecked. Germline V gene data show CDR1 as SQVTM and CDR2 as ANQGSEA. This CDR3 has 15 residues. CDR3 region: CSVEALAGEIGEQFF.

The genes are TRBV5-1 and TRBJ2-1; TCRdb designates TRBD2, a call that cannot be tested without DNA. This CDR3 is built from 16 residues. The germline V gene has CDR1 SGHRS and CDR2 YFSETQ. CDR3 in amino acids: CASSESGTSSYNEQFF.

The chain is built from TRBV5-4 and TRBJ1-5; TCRdb returns TRBD1, unconfirmable since there is no DNA. The CDR3 has 14 amino acids. In germline, CDR1 is SGHNT, CDR2 YYREEE (reference sequence). CDR3 protein: CASSNAGAHGPQHF.

The chain joins TRBV15 to TRBJ1-3; TCRdb outputs TRBD1, but without DNA this stays unchecked. There are 14 residues in the CDR3. From germline, CDR1 is LNHNV and CDR2 YYDKDF (reference sequence). The chain's CDR3 is CATTAHHSGNTIYF.

This chain links TRBV19 with TRBJ1-1; the TRBD1 assignment by TCRdb is unverifiable without DNA. This CDR3 spans 14 amino acids. The germline gives CDR1 LNHDA, CDR2 SQIVND (reference sequence). CDR3 loop: CASMGARLDTEAFF.

The chain couples TRBV7-9 to TRBJ2-1; TCRdb returns TRBD2, unconfirmable since there is no DNA. CDR1 and CDR2 (germline): SEHNR, FQNEAQ (reference sequence). The CDR3 totals 14 residues. Here the CDR3 reads CASSLEGLAGVEFF.

The chain joins TRBV7-9 to TRBJ2-7; TCRdb indicates TRBD2, and absent DNA this call remains unverified. This CDR3 contains 13 residues. CDR1 and CDR2 (germline): SEHNR, FQNEAQ (reference sequence). The CDR3 here is CASSPPLASEQYF.

The CDR3 protein is CASSLGFRTGDGYTF. This chain links TRBV27 with TRBJ1-2; TCRdb indicates TRBD1, and absent DNA this call remains unverified. Germline V CDR1 and CDR2: MNHEY, SMNVEV (reference sequence). The CDR3 is made up of 15 amino acids.

This chain links TRBV29-1 with TRBJ2-1. CDR3 length equals 13 residues. Per germline, CDR1 SQVTM and CDR2 ANQGSEA. The CDR3 is CSVVSSAYNEQFF.

This chain connects TRBV6-4 to TRBJ2-3. Per germline, CDR1 MRHNA and CDR2 SNTAGT. The CDR3 consists of 14 residues. The CDR3 sequence: CASSDSGASDTQYF.

This chain connects TRBV2 to TRBJ2-2. Germline CDR1 and CDR2: SNHLY and FYNNEI. The CDR3 loop spans 14 amino acids. CDR3 residues: CASSYHEETGELFF. The entire variable domain, with the rest obtained from reference TRBV2 and TRBJ2-2, is as follows: EPEVTQTPSHQVTQMGQEVILRCVPISNHLYFYWYRQILGQKVEFLVSFYNNEISEKSEIFDDQFSVERPDGSNFTLKIRSTKLEDSAMYFCASSYHEETGELFFGEGSRLTVL.

The genes are TRBV5-5 and TRBJ1-5; absent DNA, TCRdb's TRBD1 call cannot be checked. Germline loops: CDR1 SGHKS, CDR2 YYEKEE (reference sequence). The CDR3 is made up of 12 amino acids. CDR3 in amino acids: CASSYTGEAQHF.

V gene TRBV12-3 or TRBV12-4 combines with J gene TRBJ2-1; checking the TCRdb D call of TRBD2 is not possible without DNA. There are 17 residues in the CDR3. The CDR3 is CASSLVLAGGLYNEQFF.

The genes are TRBV11-2 and TRBJ2-3. The germline V gene has CDR1 SGHAT and CDR2 FQNNGV. The CDR3 length is 13 residues. CDR3 protein: CASSLQWGNTQYF. Full variable domain (rest looked up from reference TRBV11-2 and TRBJ2-3): EAGVAQSPRYKIIEKRQSVAFWCNPISGHATLYWYQQILGQGPKLLIQFQNNGVVDDSQLPKDRFSAERLKGVDSTLKIQPAKLEDSAVYLCASSLQWGNTQYFGPGTRLTVL.

The CDR3 reads CASSLEGAGFLNTQYF. J is TRBJ2-3 and V is TRBV7-2; the D call from TCRdb, TRBD2, cannot be confirmed without DNA. CDR1 is SGHTA, CDR2 FQGNSA, per germline. The CDR3 is 16 amino acids.

J is TRBJ2-1 and V is TRBV9; the TRBD2 assignment by TCRdb is unverifiable without DNA. The CDR3 runs to 15 residues. Germline V lookup: CDR1 SGDLS, CDR2 YYNGEE. The CDR3 protein is CASSQGLAGNNEQFF.

V gene TRBV20-1 combines with J gene TRBJ2-7; TCRdb selects TRBD1, and the lack of DNA leaves this call unchecked. Germline V CDR1 and CDR2: DFQATT, SNEGSKA (reference sequence). This CDR3 comprises 13 residues. This CDR3 is CSARGDRPYEQYF.

The chain combines TRBV15 with TRBJ1-2. The CDR3 has 14 amino acids. Germline CDR1 LNHNV, CDR2 YYDKDF (reference sequence). CDR3 sequence reads: CATSRESLSDGYTF.

J is TRBJ2-7 and V is TRBV7-7. The CDR3 is 14 amino acids. CDR1 is SSHAT and CDR2 is FNYEAQ in the germline V gene (reference sequence). CDR3 region: CASSPRQGSYEQYF.

The chain is built from TRBV12-3 or TRBV12-4 and TRBJ2-1; TCRdb indicates TRBD2, and absent DNA this call remains unverified. The CDR3 length is 15 residues. The CDR3 is CASSFILAGAREQFF.

V gene TRBV12-3 or TRBV12-4 combines with J gene TRBJ2-5; as DNA is missing, the TRBD2 call by TCRdb cannot be tested. The CDR3 is 16 residues long. The CDR3 loop reads CASSLVILAEQETQYF.